This T cell receptor beta chain was profiled in a study of response to subunit inactivated influenza vaccine. The CDR3 loop spans 14 amino acids. V was shortened by 6 bases and J by 0 bases, with 12 bases between the two germline ends. Per the germline V gene, CDR1 is SQVTM and CDR2 is ANQGSEA. Points from the study as a whole: The authors suggested that few new T cells are recruited per seasonal influenza vaccination.

TCRdb processed the RT-PCR reads anew with MiXCR; each CDR3 protein has one entry. Of about 800,000 distinct CDR3 sequences listed, 21% are singletons. This clonotype was recorded many times. Its antigen is unidentified. The material was PBMCs from blood, obtained less than 6 days after vaccination. J is TRBJ2-1 and V is TRBV29-1, with D perhaps TRBD1 (5 bases). The receptor's source is a man between 50 and 59 years old who received an inactivated influenza vaccine. The CDR3 DNA sequence: TGCAGCGTGAGCCAGGGCTACTCCTACAATGAGCAGTTCTTC. This translates into CSVSQGYSYNEQFF.